This T cell receptor (beta chain) is from a study of read filtering for tumor transcriptome and immune sequencing. The table lists this clonotype with many counts. V lost 7 bases, J lost 4 bases, and 8 bases lay in between. This CDR3 region has 12 residues. The germline gives CDR1 SNHLY, CDR2 FYNNEI. Molecular barcoded adaptors covering alpha/delta and beta/gamma chains were used on approximately 400 ng RNA. Using its own MiXCR run on the reads, TCRdb lists one record per CDR3 protein. The sample holds around 40,000 distinct CDR3 sequences, roughly 13% seen once. The sample comprised a population of CD138-negative cells sorted from bone marrow. This chain connects TRBV2 to TRBJ1-5; maybe TRBD1 (6 bases). The sequence was obtained from a donor aged 40 or older with multiple myeloma. The CDR3: CASTRGNQPQHF. The CDR3 DNA reads as TGTGCCAGCACCAGGGGAAATCAGCCCCAGCATTTT.